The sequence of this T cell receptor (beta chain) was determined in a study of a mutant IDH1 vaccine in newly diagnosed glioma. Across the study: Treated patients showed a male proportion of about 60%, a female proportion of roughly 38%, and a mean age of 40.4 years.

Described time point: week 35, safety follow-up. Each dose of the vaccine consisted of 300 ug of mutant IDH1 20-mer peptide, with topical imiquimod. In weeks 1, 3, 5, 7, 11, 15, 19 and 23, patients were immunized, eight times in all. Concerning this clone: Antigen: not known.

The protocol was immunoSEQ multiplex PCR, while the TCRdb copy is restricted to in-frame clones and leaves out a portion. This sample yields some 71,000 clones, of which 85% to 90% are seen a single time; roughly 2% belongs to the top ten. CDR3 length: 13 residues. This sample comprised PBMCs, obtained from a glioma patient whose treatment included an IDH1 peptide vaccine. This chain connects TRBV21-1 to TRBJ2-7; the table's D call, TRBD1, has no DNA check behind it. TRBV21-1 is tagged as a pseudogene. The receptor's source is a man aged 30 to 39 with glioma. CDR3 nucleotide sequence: TGTGCCAGTCCCGGAAGGACAGCATACGAGCAGTACTTC. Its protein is CASPGRTAYEQYF.